This T cell receptor beta chain was identified in a study of blood T cells in healthy people across ages. This CDR3 is built from 15 residues. Per the germline V gene, CDR1 is SQVTM and CDR2 is ANQGSEA. With 6 bases clipped from V and 7 bases from J, the junction kept 11 bases outside the gene matches. A sample-barcoded 5' primer and a J-beta primer mix were used in a second PCR of roughly 7 to 11 cycles. TCRdb independently ran MiXCR on the 5' RACE reads; one entry per CDR3 protein. The table shows about 780,000 distinct CDR3 sequences, with around a quarter occurring only once. The same data also went into a second study, on T cells of mothers and their children.

The sequenced material came from blood. The rearrangement joins TRBV29-1 to TRBJ2-1; 11 bases are a match to TRBD2. This TCR was recovered from a boy under 18 in good health. CDR3 DNA sequence: TGCAGCGTCCTCATACTAGCGGGAGTCAGGAATGAGCAGTTCTTC. Encoded protein: CSVLILAGVRNEQFF.